What follows are 16 T cell receptor beta chains derived from one specimen sequenced in a study of spatial heterogeneity in lung cancer. Time point here: sample taken at primary tumor resection. Material for sequencing was whole RNA from tumor, nontumor lung or frozen PBMC, left unsorted. TCRdb recomputed calls from the 5' RACE reads with MiXCR, one row per CDR3 protein. The table has 48,000 or so distinct CDR3 sequences, roughly 5% seen once; the top ten hold 11%. Sequences were derived from PBMCs, sampled at surgery. The source is a male donor with early-stage non-small cell lung cancer.

This clonotype appeared many times. This sequence joins TRBV14 and TRBJ2-1; no firm D call. The CDR3 runs to 15 residues. V was trimmed by 1 base and J by 4 bases, leaving 11 bases between them. Looked up from germline, CDR1 is SGHDN and CDR2 is FVKESK. As DNA, the CDR3 is TGTGCCAGCAGCCAAGGCCCCCTAGATTACAATGAGCAGTTCTTC. This translates into CASSQGPLDYNEQFF.

This clonotype was found many times. The rearrangement uses TRBV27 and TRBJ1-1; D is ambiguous. Germline V gives CDR1 MNHEY, CDR2 SMNVEV (reference sequence). Deletions cut 5 bases from V and 5 bases from J, with 9 bases between. The CDR3 runs to 12 residues. The CDR3 DNA sequence: TGTGCCAGCAGTAGAGGGCAGACTGAAGCTTTCTTT. This gives the protein CASSRGQTEAFF.

This clonotype has at least ten counts. The rearrangement links TRBV29-1 to TRBJ2-5; 8 bases fit TRBD1. CDR1 is SQVTM, CDR2 ANQGSEA, per germline. Trimming cost V 6 bases and J 4 bases; bases outside gene matches: 4. The CDR3 extends over 12 amino acids. The CDR3 sequence: CSVATGVETQYF. Here the CDR3 DNA reads TGCAGCGTGGCGACAGGGGTAGAGACCCAGTACTTC.

This chain connects TRBV7-7 to TRBJ2-5, with D perhaps TRBD2 (5 bases). With 3 bases removed from V and 5 bases from J, the gap between germline ends came to 10 bases. The CDR3 extends over 13 amino acids. Germline V CDR1 and CDR2: SSHAT, FNYEAQ (reference sequence). In DNA, the CDR3 is TGTGCCAGCAGCTTGGGCGGGTACGAGACCCAGTACTTC. This codes for CASSLGGYETQYF.

At least ten counts were recorded for this clonotype. This chain joins TRBV6-2 or TRBV6-3 and TRBJ2-1, with 10 bases fitting TRBD2. The CDR3 has 15 residues. V trimming: 6 bases; J trimming: 2 bases; junction bases outside the gene matches: 4. Germline V gene lookup returns CDR1 MNHEY and CDR2 SVGEGT. The CDR3 DNA follows: TGTGCCAGCAGAGATAGCGGGAGGCCCTACAATGAGCAGTTCTTC. It is translated as CASRDSGRPYNEQFF.

This clonotype was found many times. V and J are TRBV5-1 and TRBJ1-1; TRBD1 might be the D (5 bases). Germline V gene data show CDR1 as SGHRS and CDR2 as YFSETQ. V was trimmed by 4 bases and J by 1 base, leaving 20 bases between them. The CDR3 is 17 amino acids. The CDR3: CASSARRRGLANTEAFF. CDR3 sequence (DNA): TGCGCCAGCAGCGCTCGAAGGAGGGGTCTGGCGAACACTGAAGCTTTCTTT.

This chain links TRBV7-3 with TRBJ2-1; D is ambiguous. CDR3 size: 17 residues. CDR1 is SGHTA and CDR2 is FQGTGA in the germline V gene. V lost 4 bases and J 4 bases, leaving 20 bases between the germline ends. CDR3 DNA: TGTGCCAGCAGCTACCTTTCGGGCGGTGTCGGGTACAATGAGCAGTTCTTC. Translating gives CASSYLSGGVGYNEQFF.

This clonotype was detected only a few times. The CDR3 sequence is CASNLGGPSGELFF. CDR3 DNA: TGTGCCAGCAACTTAGGAGGGCCCAGCGGGGAGCTGTTTTTT. The rearrangement joins TRBV3-1 to TRBJ2-2; D is possibly TRBD2 (6 bases). The germline V gene has CDR1 LGHDT and CDR2 YNNKEL (reference sequence). The CDR3 is 14 amino acids. The V gene lost 7 bases and the J gene lost 7 bases, with 16 bases spanning the gap.

In regard to this clonotype: A much larger clonotype is one base distant, so this may be a read error. The chain recombines TRBV5-1 with TRBJ1-2; D is undetermined. Per germline, CDR1 SGHRS and CDR2 YFSETQ. The CDR3 runs to 13 residues. The CDR3 DNA is TGCGCCAACAGCTTGCAGGTTAACTGGGGCTACACCTTC. Translating it yields CANSLQVNWGYTF.

The gene calls are TRBV20-1 and TRBJ2-7, with a weak D call TRBD2 (6 bases). V was pared by 3 bases and J by 2 bases, with 17 bases between. The CDR3 loop spans 15 amino acids. Germline V gene lookup returns CDR1 DFQATT and CDR2 SNEGSKA (reference sequence). The CDR3 region is CSASLVSGRPYEQYF. In DNA, the CDR3 is TGCAGTGCTAGCCTGGTCAGCGGGCGACCCTACGAGCAGTACTTC.

This clonotype was recorded many times. The rearrangement uses TRBV3-1 and TRBJ2-4; D perhaps matches TRBD1 (6 bases). The germline V gene has CDR1 LGHDT and CDR2 YNNKEL (reference sequence). The CDR3 has 15 residues. Trimming shortened V by 3 bases and J by 3 bases, and 12 bases separated the two germline ends. CDR3 nucleotides: TGTGCCAGCAGCCAGTCGACGACAGGCAAAAACATTCAGTACTTC. This translates into CASSQSTTGKNIQYF.

The gene calls are TRBV7-2 and TRBJ2-1; D gene unclear. V dropped 3 bases and J dropped 6 bases, with 9 bases sitting between them. Germline CDR1 and CDR2: SGHTA and FQGNSA. The CDR3 totals 13 residues. DNA of the CDR3: TGTGCCAGCAGCTTGGGAAATCGCAATGAGCAGTTCTTC. Translation gives CASSLGNRNEQFF.

This chain uses TRBV24-1 with TRBJ2-5; TRBD1 matches 9 bases. CDR1 is KGHDR and CDR2 is SFDVKD in the germline V gene. The CDR3 consists of 17 residues. The V gene end was trimmed by 1 base and the J gene end by 0 bases; junction bases not matched to a gene: 5. The CDR3 loop reads CATSDFRGDRDQETQYF. The CDR3 DNA reads as TGTGCCACCAGTGATTTTCGCGGGGACAGGGACCAAGAGACCCAGTACTTC.

In its sample, this clonotype was seen a few times. The CDR3 coding sequence is TGTGCCAGCAGTTCCCGACGGGAGAGGTCTTTGTTGTACTTC. As protein: CASSSRRERSLLYF. The chain uses TRBV12-3 or TRBV12-4 and TRBJ2-7, with D maybe TRBD2 (6 bases). The CDR3 is 14 amino acids. The V end lost 4 bases, the J end lost 12 bases, and 22 bases lay between the germline ends.

This clonotype was counted ten times or more. This sequence joins TRBV4-1 and TRBJ2-7, with unresolved D. The CDR3 consists of 13 residues. Germline V gene data show CDR1 as MGHRA and CDR2 as YSYEKL. Trimming pared 0 bases from V and 7 bases from J, leaving 10 bases between. The CDR3 protein is CASSQEGRGEQYF. CDR3 DNA: TGCGCCAGCAGCCAAGAAGGAAGAGGAGAGCAGTACTTC.

This clonotype was counted ten times or more. V usage is TRBV4-2 and J usage is TRBJ2-5; D is ambiguous. This CDR3 has 13 amino acids. V gave up 4 bases and J gave up 5 bases, with 11 bases separating them. Germline assignment: CDR1 LGHNA and CDR2 YNFKEQ. For the CDR3, the DNA is TGTGCCAGCAGCCTCAACCCCGACGAGACCCAGTACTTC. Protein sequence: CASSLNPDETQYF.